This TCR beta chain originates from a study of T cell repertoires in cytomegalovirus infection. The ends were cut back, 2 bases at V and 6 bases at J, with 10 bases in the middle. Germline assignment: CDR1 SGHVS and CDR2 FNYEAQ. The CDR3 contains 14 residues. This clonotype occurred many times. Its antigen is unidentified. TCRdb ran MiXCR on the reads and lists one entry per CDR3 protein. The sample gives some 900,000 distinct CDR3 sequences, about 31% of which show up once; 9.5% to 15% is in the top ten. The receptor was isolated from a human donor in good health (CMV status not recorded). Some clones in this sample may be carry-over from other donors' samples. Sequencing was performed on cultured CD8+ T cells from PBMCs, taken from culture after CMV antigen stimulation. This chain connects TRBV7-6 to TRBJ2-2, with TRBD2 as a possible D gene (6 bases). CDR3 residues: CASSLLGEAGELFF. The DNA for the CDR3 is TGTGCCAGCAGCTTACTAGGGGAGGCCGGGGAGCTGTTTTTT.